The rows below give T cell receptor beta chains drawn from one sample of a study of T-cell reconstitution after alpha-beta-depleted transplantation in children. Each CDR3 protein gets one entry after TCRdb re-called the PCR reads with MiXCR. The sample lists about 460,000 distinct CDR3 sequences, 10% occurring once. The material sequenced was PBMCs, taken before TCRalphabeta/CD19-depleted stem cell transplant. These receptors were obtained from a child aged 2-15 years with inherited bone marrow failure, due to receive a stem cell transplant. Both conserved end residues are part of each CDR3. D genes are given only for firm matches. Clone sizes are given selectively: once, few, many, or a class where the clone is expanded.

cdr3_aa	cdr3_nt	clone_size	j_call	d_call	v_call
CSARASGLPAAEQFF	TGCAGTGCTAGAGCCTCGGGACTGCCCGCAGCTGAGCAGTTCTTC	-	TRBJ2-1	-	TRBV20-1
CAISVGPYEQYF	TGTGCCATCAGTGTAGGCCCCTACGAGCAGTACTTC	many	TRBJ2-7	-	TRBV10-3
CSARDLATTGTDTQYF	TGCAGTGCTAGAGATCTAGCCACGACGGGCACAGATACGCAGTATTTT	-	TRBJ2-3	-	TRBV20-1
CSSLEGASTDTQYF	TGCAGCTCCTTAGAGGGAGCGAGCACAGATACGCAGTATTTT	many	TRBJ2-3	-	TRBV20-1
CASSDLGVPYEQYF	TGTGCCAGCAGCGACCTGGGGGTTCCCTACGAGCAGTACTTC	many	TRBJ2-7	-	TRBV27
CASSLWQGAMYSPLHF	TGTGCCAGCAGTTTATGGCAGGGGGCGATGTATTCACCCCTCCACTTT	few	TRBJ1-6	TRBD1	TRBV27
CAISAGQGAAKNIQYF	TGTGCCATCAGTGCGGGACAGGGGGCGGCCAAAAACATTCAGTACTTC	many	TRBJ2-4	TRBD1	TRBV10-3
CASSQVSPGLYNEQFF	TGCGCCAGCAGCCAAGTGTCACCTGGGCTATACAATGAGCAGTTCTTC	many	TRBJ2-1	-	TRBV4-1
CASEGGTGGTEAFF	TGTGCCTCAGAGGGGGGAACAGGGGGGACTGAAGCTTTCTTT	few	TRBJ1-1	TRBD1	TRBV11-2
CASSLVNSNEQFF	TGTGCCAGCAGCTTAGTCAACAGCAATGAGCAGTTCTTC	many	TRBJ2-1	-	TRBV7-2
CASSDGIRSNTQYF	TGTGCCAGCAGCGACGGGATAAGGAGCAATACGCAGTATTTT	many	TRBJ2-3	-	TRBV11-2
CASSLAMAGGERGQAYEQYF	TGTGCCAGCAGCTTAGCGATGGCTGGGGGAGAGAGGGGTCAGGCCTACGAGCAGTACTTC	many	TRBJ2-7	-	TRBV7-8
CASSLQGTEQYF	TGTGCCAGCAGTTTACAGGGGACCGAGCAGTACTTC	many	TRBJ2-7	-	TRBV27
CASSLSKPEALYNEQFF	TGTGCCAGCAGTTTAAGCAAACCGGAGGCTCTATACAATGAGCAGTTCTTC	many	TRBJ2-1	-	TRBV12-3/TRBV12-4
CSVEDPLYEQYF	TGCAGCGTTGAAGATCCGCTCTACGAGCAGTACTTC	many	TRBJ2-7	-	TRBV29-1
CASRPAAYNEQFF	TGTGCCAGCAGGCCAGCGGCCTACAATGAGCAGTTCTTC	many	TRBJ2-1	-	TRBV28
CASTREGGPQAFF	TGTGCCAGCACCAGGGAGGGTGGGCCTCAAGCTTTCTTT	many	TRBJ1-1	-	TRBV12-3/TRBV12-4
CASTSMGSANTGELFF	TGTGCCAGCACCTCGATGGGCAGTGCGAACACCGGGGAGCTGTTTTTT	few	TRBJ2-2	-	TRBV7-2
CASSPTVWTGLNTEAFF	TGTGCCAGCTCACCAACGGTATGGACAGGATTAAACACTGAAGCTTTCTTT	many	TRBJ1-1	TRBD1	TRBV18
CASIGQGAGEQYF	TGTGCCAGCATCGGACAGGGAGCAGGGGAGCAGTACTTC	-	TRBJ2-7	TRBD1	TRBV6-6
CASTVDLTGELFF	TGTGCCAGCACGGTAGATCTCACCGGGGAGCTGTTTTTT	many	TRBJ2-2	-	TRBV7-6
CASSYLSDGELFF	TGTGCCAGCAGCTACCTATCGGACGGGGAGCTGTTTTTT	many	TRBJ2-2	-	TRBV12-3/TRBV12-4
CASSFATGINNEQFF	TGTGCCAGCAGCTTCGCCACTGGGATAAACAATGAGCAGTTCTTC	many	TRBJ2-1	-	TRBV7-9
CASRPIYRGRRNTIYF	TGTGCCAGCAGGCCAATCTACAGGGGTAGGAGAAACACCATATATTTT	many	TRBJ1-3	TRBD1	TRBV27
CASSLSLNLGITDTQYF	TGTGCCAGCAGTTTATCCCTCAACTTGGGGATCACAGATACGCAGTATTTT	-	TRBJ2-3	-	TRBV27
CASSPAGLRYNEQFF	TGTGCCAGCAGTCCTGCTGGACTACGCTACAATGAGCAGTTCTTC	few	TRBJ2-1	-	TRBV12-3/TRBV12-4
CASSPDTATFTDTQYF	TGTGCCAGCAGCCCGGACACCGCGACATTCACAGATACGCAGTATTTT	many	TRBJ2-3	-	TRBV5-5
CASSAPGQGFYEQYF	TGTGCCAGTAGTGCCCCGGGACAGGGCTTCTACGAGCAGTACTTC	-	TRBJ2-7	TRBD1	TRBV19
CASSSAGTINEQFF	TGTGCCAGCAGCTCGGCGGGGACTATCAATGAGCAGTTCTTC	many	TRBJ2-1	TRBD2	TRBV7-8
CAWRGVGTSRGEQFF	TGTGCCTGGAGAGGCGTGGGGACTAGCCGCGGTGAGCAGTTCTTC	many	TRBJ2-1	TRBD2	TRBV30
CASSHTDRGPLDTGELFF	TGTGCCAGCTCACACACGGACAGGGGGCCTTTGGACACCGGGGAGCTGTTTTTT	many	TRBJ2-2	TRBD1	TRBV18
CASKPGLANIGSYEQYF	TGTGCCAGCAAGCCGGGACTAGCGAATATAGGCTCCTACGAGCAGTACTTC	many	TRBJ2-7	TRBD2	TRBV27
CASKGGQFTDTQYF	TGTGCCAGCAAGGGGGGGCAGTTCACAGATACGCAGTATTTT	-	TRBJ2-3	-	TRBV27
CASNVAGAETQYF	TGTGCCAGTAACGTAGCGGGAGCGGAGACCCAGTACTTC	-	TRBJ2-5	TRBD2	TRBV19
CASSYFGDSNTGELFF	TGTGCCAGCAGTTACTTCGGGGACTCGAACACCGGGGAGCTGTTTTTT	once	TRBJ2-2	-	TRBV6-5
CASSHRADTQYF	TGTGCCAGCAGCCACCGGGCAGATACGCAGTATTTT	-	TRBJ2-3	-	TRBV3-1
CASSPAEDTQYF	TGCGCCAGCAGTCCAGCTGAAGATACGCAGTATTTT	-	TRBJ2-3	-	TRBV5-1
CSETPQREYNEQFF	TGCAGTGAAACGCCCCAGCGGGAGTACAATGAGCAGTTCTTC	-	TRBJ2-1	TRBD2	TRBV20-1
CATSRDRGRGWTEAFF	TGTGCCACCAGCAGAGATAGGGGGCGGGGATGGACTGAAGCTTTCTTT	few	TRBJ1-1	TRBD1	TRBV15
CASSNPLMGMTDTQYF	TGTGCCAGTAGTAACCCCCTGATGGGGATGACAGATACGCAGTATTTT	-	TRBJ2-3	-	TRBV19
CASSLGGRGGNEQFF	TGTGCCAGCAGTTTGGGCGGGAGGGGGGGCAATGAGCAGTTCTTC	few	TRBJ2-1	TRBD2	TRBV27
CSATWALLQETQYF	TGCAGTGCAACGTGGGCGCTCCTCCAAGAGACCCAGTACTTC	few	TRBJ2-5	-	TRBV20-1
CASSPRTGDLAEQFF	TGTGCCAGCAGCCCGCGGACAGGAGACTTGGCTGAGCAGTTCTTC	many	TRBJ2-1	TRBD1	TRBV11-2
CCARDPSGVDEQFF	TGCTGTGCTAGAGATCCCTCTGGGGTTGATGAGCAGTTCTTC	-	TRBJ2-1	-	TRBV20-1
CASSVGWKSNSPLHF	TGTGCCAGCAGCGTAGGTTGGAAATCCAATTCACCCCTCCACTTT	many	TRBJ1-6	-	TRBV9
CASSQARSSGISETQYF	TGCGCCAGCAGCCAAGCGAGATCTAGCGGGATATCTGAGACCCAGTACTTC	many	TRBJ2-5	TRBD2	TRBV4-3
CAWSTGTRRNEQFF	TGTGCCTGGAGTACCGGGACTAGACGCAATGAGCAGTTCTTC	many	TRBJ2-1	TRBD2	TRBV30
CASSFMGPLAKNIQYF	TGCGCCAGCAGCTTCATGGGGCCATTAGCCAAAAACATTCAGTACTTC	many	TRBJ2-4	-	TRBV5-1